This TCR beta chain was obtained from a study of control samples from healthy donors and cancer patients. Profiled with immunoSEQ multiplex PCR; TCRdb holds only in-frame clones, not every one. Altogether 100,000 to 150,000 clones are present, approximately 90% being singletons, with the ten largest covering about 9%. Trimming shortened V by 4 bases and J by 6 bases, and 5 bases separated the two germline ends. Germline values: CDR1 SGHRS, CDR2 YFSETQ. This CDR3 is 11 amino acids long. Sequencing was carried out using blood. The chain joins TRBV5-1 to TRBJ2-1; D is uncertain. The origin of this receptor is a man younger than 35 in good health. The CDR3 here is CASSLLNEQFF. The CDR3 coding sequence is TGCGCCAGCAGCCTGCTCAATGAGCAGTTCTTC.